This passage covers 13 T cell receptor beta chains from one sample sequenced in a study of blood T cell repertoires in COVID-19. The repertoire was sequenced with immunoSEQ multiplex PCR; TCRdb's copy has only in-frame clones and lacks some. The repertoire holds around 42,000 clones, with just under 85% as singletons. Sequencing was done on a sample of peripheral blood. These receptors all stem from a woman in her fifties or sixties with acute or convalescent COVID-19.

The chain uses TRBV4-1 and TRBJ2-1, with 9 positions matching TRBD2. The CDR3 is 16 residues long. CDR1 MGHRA and CDR2 YSYEKL come from the germline V gene. Trimming cost V 0 bases and J 3 bases; bases outside gene matches: 3. Here the CDR3 reads CASSQDKLAGYNEQFF. CDR3 in DNA: TGCGCCAGCAGCCAAGATAAACTAGCGGGCTACAATGAGCAGTTCTTC.

The rearrangement uses TRBV3-1 (or the pseudogene TRBV3-2) and TRBJ2-1, with 7 bases identical to TRBD2. The CDR3 length is 13 residues. Losses at the gene ends were 4 bases for V and 7 bases for J; bases not matched to a gene: 4. CDR1 and CDR2 from the germline V gene are LGHDT and YNNKEL (reference sequence). CDR3 DNA sequence: TGTGCCAGCAGCCTTTGGGGGGGAAATGAGCAGTTCTTC. Its translation is CASSLWGGNEQFF.

The chain recombines TRBV6-5 with TRBJ2-7; 9 bases are shared with TRBD1. The CDR3 loop spans 15 amino acids. The trim removed 1 base at V and 6 bases at J, leaving 7 bases unmatched. Looked up from germline, CDR1 is MNHEY and CDR2 is SVGAGI. CDR3 DNA sequence: TGTGCCAGCAGTTACTACGGACAGGGGACCGGCGAGCAGTACTTC. Its translation: CASSYYGQGTGEQYF.

In DNA, the CDR3 is TGTGCCAGCAGTCCCGGACAGGGAACCACTGAAGCTTTCTTT. Its protein is CASSPGQGTTEAFF. V is TRBV6-1 and J is TRBJ1-1; TRBD1 matches at 8 bases. Unmatched junction bases numbered 6, after V lost 5 bases and J lost 4 bases. Germline lookup yields CDR1 MNHNS and CDR2 SASEGT. The CDR3 consists of 14 residues.

The J gene is TRBJ2-5, the V gene TRBV4-1, with a possible D match to TRBD2 (6 bases). From germline, CDR1 is MGHRA and CDR2 YSYEKL. The length of the CDR3 is 15 residues. V was shortened by 0 bases and J by 1 base, with 9 bases between the two germline ends. The chain's CDR3 is CASSQEGTGQETQYF. As DNA, the CDR3 is TGCGCCAGCAGCCAAGAAGGGACTGGCCAAGAGACCCAGTACTTC.

This clone came up a few times. This sequence joins TRBV29-1 and TRBJ2-4; 7 positions match TRBD2. Trimming took 7 bases from V and 1 from J; bases not matched to a gene: 4. Germline values: CDR1 SQVTM, CDR2 ANQGSEA. The CDR3 has 13 residues. The DNA for the CDR3 is TGCAGCGCCCGACTAGCTGCCAAAAACATTCAGTACTTC. This encodes CSARLAAKNIQYF.

The rearrangement joins TRBV28 to TRBJ2-7; 7 bases are shared with TRBD1. V shed 5 bases, J shed 2 bases, and the junction held 12 bases outside the gene matches. The CDR3 contains 16 residues. Looked up from germline, CDR1 is MDHEN and CDR2 is SYDVKM. CDR3 loop: CASSKYTGDPTYEQYF. The CDR3 DNA sequence: TGTGCCAGCAGTAAATATACAGGGGACCCTACCTACGAGCAGTACTTC.

Points on this clone: Germline is not matched at one junction end, which may reflect a read error. The rearrangement joins TRBV11-1 to TRBJ2-5, with TRBD1 identical over 9 bases. Germline values: CDR1 SGHAT, CDR2 FQDESV (reference sequence). The CDR3 length is 15 residues. This CDR3 reads CASSIAGTGQETQYF. The CDR3 nucleotides read TGTGCCAGCAGCATAGCCGGGACAGGGCAAGAGACCCAGTACTTC.

This chain connects TRBV6-2 or TRBV6-3 to TRBJ1-4, with D perhaps matching TRBD1 (5 bases). CDR1 and CDR2 (germline): MNHEY, SVGEGT. Trimming removed 0 bases from V and 7 bases from J, with 6 bases in between. The CDR3 sequence is 13 residues long. The CDR3 DNA is TGTGCCAGCAGTTACTCGGACATTGAAAAACTGTTTTTT. This codes for CASSYSDIEKLFF.

DNA for the CDR3: TGTGCCAGCTTCCGGGCCAGGGAGGGCTATGGCTACACCTTC. Amino acids: CASFRAREGYGYTF. The V and J genes are TRBV2 and TRBJ1-2; maybe TRBD1 (5 bases). The CDR3 sequence is 14 residues long. With 8 bases removed from V and 4 bases from J, the gap between germline ends came to 17 bases. In germline, CDR1 is SNHLY, CDR2 FYNNEI.

The J gene is TRBJ2-7, the V gene TRBV18; 7 bases align to TRBD1. V dropped 3 bases and J dropped 0; count of bases not matched to a gene: 2. The germline V gene has CDR1 KGHSH and CDR2 LQKENI. The CDR3 sequence is 14 residues long. CDR3 amino acids: CASSPRQGSYEQYF. Written as DNA, the CDR3 is TGTGCCAGCTCACCTCGACAGGGCTCCTACGAGCAGTACTTC.

J is TRBJ1-2 and V is TRBV28; TRBD1 aligns across 7 bases. CDR1 and CDR2 (germline): MDHEN, SYDVKM. The ends lost 5 bases at V and 4 bases at J; junction bases unmatched: 10. This CDR3 comprises 15 residues. The CDR3 nucleotides read TGTGCCAGCAGTCCTTGGGACAGCGTCGTCTATGGCTACACCTTC. It encodes CASSPWDSVVYGYTF.

The chain recombines TRBV6-5 with TRBJ1-3; D remains ambiguous. The CDR3 sequence is 14 residues long. Trimming took 0 bases from V and 5 from J, leaving 8 bases between them. Germline V gives CDR1 MNHEY, CDR2 SVGAGI. The CDR3 reads CASSYSLSRNTIYF. The CDR3 DNA reads as TGTGCCAGCAGTTACTCCCTAAGCAGAAACACCATATATTTT.